Shown below are 11 T cell receptor beta chains from a single sample sequenced in a study of regulatory T cells in long-lasting Graves disease. Time point defined: persistent/refractory GD, antithyroid drugs over 5 years with positive TRAb. The TCR library used RNA extracted from PBMCs. Combining iRepertoire HTBI primers with Arm-PCR of CDR3 regions, the authors built TCR beta libraries. TCRdb re-called the multiplex PCR reads with MiXCR, one entry per CDR3 protein. Of about 660,000 distinct CDR3 sequences in the sample, about 32% were seen once. Sequenced material: peripheral blood mononuclear cells (PBMCs), taken when the disease was refractory, from a patient treated with antithyroid drugs. The receptor set was obtained from a female donor with Graves disease.

This clonotype came up many times. The chain employs TRBV6-2 or TRBV6-3 and TRBJ2-7; 8 positions match TRBD1. V dropped 4 bases and J dropped 4; count of bases not matched to a gene: 3. The CDR3 loop spans 13 amino acids. Germline V gives CDR1 MNHEY, CDR2 SVGEGT. CDR3 sequence (DNA): TGTGCCAGCAGTTCCTGGACAGGGTACGAGCAGTACTTC. Protein sequence: CASSSWTGYEQYF.

This clonotype was seen many times. J is TRBJ2-4 and V is TRBV28; D remains ambiguous. The CDR3 consists of 11 residues. Between the trimmed V and J ends, which lost 3 bases and 8 bases, there was a span of 5 bases. The germline V gene has CDR1 MDHEN and CDR2 SYDVKM. CDR3 in amino acids: CASSLCDIQYF. CDR3 nucleotide sequence: TGTGCCAGCAGTTTGTGCGACATTCAGTACTTC.

In its sample, this clonotype was seen many times. The V and J genes are TRBV15 and TRBJ1-5, with D unclear. Germline-derived CDR1 and CDR2 are LNHNV and YYDKDF (reference sequence). The V end was cut by 0 bases, the J end by 1 base, with 13 bases between. The CDR3 spans 17 residues. In DNA form, the CDR3 reads TGTGCCACCAGCAGAGATTCAGCCCCCGGGAGCAATCAGCCCCAGCATTTT. It specifies CATSRDSAPGSNQPQHF.

The table lists this clonotype with many counts. This chain uses TRBV29-1 with TRBJ1-2; D gene unclear. Trimming took 2 bases from V and 7 from J, leaving 11 bases between them. The CDR3 covers 12 residues. Germline-derived CDR1 and CDR2 are SQVTM and ANQGSEA. The CDR3 loop reads CSVEYGGGGYTF. As DNA, the CDR3 is TGCAGCGTTGAATACGGCGGAGGTGGCTACACCTTC.

There are many counts of this clonotype. V gene TRBV28 combines with J gene TRBJ1-5; TRBD1 matches at 8 bases. J lost 1 base, V lost 6 bases, and 8 bases had no gene match. Germline V gene lookup returns CDR1 MDHEN and CDR2 SYDVKM. The CDR3 has 16 amino acids. The chain's CDR3 is CASRYLPGGSNQPQHF. The DNA for the CDR3 is TGTGCCAGCAGGTATCTCCCAGGGGGCAGCAATCAGCCCCAGCATTTT.

This clonotype turned up a few times. The chain carries TRBV29-1 and TRBJ1-4; D is ambiguous. Trimming left V 5 bases short and J 5 bases short, with 12 bases between. Per the germline V gene, CDR1 is SQVTM and CDR2 is ANQGSEA. The CDR3 is 13 amino acids. The CDR3 DNA is TGCAGCGTTACCGGACGTCCCAATGAAAAACTGTTTTTT. It translates to CSVTGRPNEKLFF. Drawing the rest from reference TRBV29-1 and TRBJ1-4, the complete variable domain is SAVISQKPSRDICQRGTSLTIQCQVDSQVTMMFWYRQQPGQSLTLIATANQGSEATYESGFVIDKFPISRPNLTFSTLTVSNMSPEDSSIYLCSVTGRPNEKLFFGSGTQLSVL.

The chain uses TRBV18 and TRBJ2-2, with D possibly TRBD1 on 6 matching bases. The CDR3 length is 15 residues. CDR1 is KGHSH and CDR2 is LQKENI in the germline V gene. V dropped 5 bases and J dropped 4 bases, with 14 bases sitting between them. The CDR3 DNA sequence: TGTGCCAGCTCAGAACAGGGCCCCAGCACCGGGGAGCTGTTTTTT. This gives the protein CASSEQGPSTGELFF.

This clonotype showed up many times. J is TRBJ1-1 and V is TRBV28, with D possibly TRBD1 on 6 matching bases. The CDR3 length is 15 residues. The germline CDR1 and CDR2 sequences are MDHEN and SYDVKM. The ends were cut back, 4 bases at V and 2 bases at J, with 14 bases in the middle. The CDR3 sequence: CASSSRTVGNTEAFF. The CDR3 nucleotides read TGTGCCAGCAGTTCCCGGACAGTGGGCAACACTGAAGCTTTCTTT.

Notes on this clonotype: One base away lies a much larger clone, so this may be a sequencing read error. The DNA is omitted, as the CDR3 cannot be located on it reliably, and the CDR3 follows TCRdb's listing. The rearrangement links TRBV27 to TRBJ1-6. Germline lookup yields CDR1 MNHEY and CDR2 SMNVEV (reference sequence). Inclusive of both ends, the CDR3 amounts to 15 amino acids. The CDR3 region is CASSTSVGLGSPPHF.

This chain uses TRBV27 with TRBJ1-5, with D perhaps TRBD1 (5 bases). CDR1 is MNHEY and CDR2 is SMNVEV in the germline V gene (reference sequence). The CDR3 is 15 amino acids. The V end was cut by 3 bases, the J end by 4 bases, with 13 bases between. The CDR3: CASSFASDRNQPQHF. CDR3 DNA: TGTGCCAGCAGTTTTGCCTCCGACAGAAATCAGCCCCAGCATTTT.

The J gene is TRBJ2-4, the V gene TRBV2, with D unresolved. The end of the DNA is better explained by TRBJ2-5, so the J call may be wrong. CDR1 is SNHLY and CDR2 is FYNNEI in the germline V gene. The CDR3 loop spans 17 amino acids. The CDR3 sequence is CASSGSEKGPGQETQYF. The CDR3 DNA is TGTGCCAGCAGTGGCTCGGAGAAGGGCCCGGGCCAAGAGACCCAGTACTTC.